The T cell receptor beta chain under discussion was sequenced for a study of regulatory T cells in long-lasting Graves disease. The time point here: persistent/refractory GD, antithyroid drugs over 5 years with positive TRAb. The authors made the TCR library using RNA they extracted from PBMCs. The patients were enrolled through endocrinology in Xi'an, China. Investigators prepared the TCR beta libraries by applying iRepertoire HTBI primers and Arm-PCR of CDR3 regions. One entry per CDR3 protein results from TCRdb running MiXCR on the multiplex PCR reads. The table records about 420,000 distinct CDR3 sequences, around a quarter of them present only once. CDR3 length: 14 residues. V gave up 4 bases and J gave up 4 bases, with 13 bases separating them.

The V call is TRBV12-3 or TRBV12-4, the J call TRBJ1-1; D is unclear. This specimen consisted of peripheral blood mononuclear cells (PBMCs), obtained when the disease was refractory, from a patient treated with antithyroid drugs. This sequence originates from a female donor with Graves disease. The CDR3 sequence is CASSYSNEATEAFF. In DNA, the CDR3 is TGTGCCAGCAGTTACTCAAACGAGGCCACTGAAGCTTTCTTT.